This T cell receptor (beta chain) was found in a study of cytomegalovirus exposure and HLA in healthy donors. Study-level findings and limits: CMV antigen specificity was confirmed in vitro for a few CMV-associated chains.

Measured with immunoSEQ multiplex PCR; TCRdb has only the in-frame clones, and not every one. The profile shows about 110,000 clones, about 87% of them singletons. The CDR3 is 17 amino acids. V gave up 4 bases and J gave up 5 bases; unmatched junction bases: 10. CDR1 and CDR2 from the germline V gene are SGHRS and YFSETQ. Of note for this clone: Its target is not known.

Sequencing used PBMCs. The sequence derives from a woman under 30 in good health and CMV-seropositive. This chain uses TRBV5-1 with TRBJ2-5; TRBD2 matches at 14 bases. The CDR3 nucleotides read TGCGCCAGCAGCGGAACCGGACTAGCGGGGGGTGGGGAGACCCAGTACTTC. Translation: CASSGTGLAGGGETQYF.